A selection of T cell receptor beta chains follows, all from one sample in a study of blood T cell repertoires in COVID-19. Repertoires were generated with immunoSEQ multiplex PCR, while TCRdb's copy carries only in-frame clones and drops some. The table records approximately 270,000 clones, 70% to 90% of them present only once. Sequenced: PBMCs or T cells enriched from blood (not recorded which). The receptors were gathered from a woman in her forties or fifties who had recovered from COVID-19. Both conserved end residues are part of each CDR3. The D gene is left open where the match is weak. Clone size is not always given. Where it is, it says once, few, many or a class for expanded clones.

TRBV28	-	TRBJ2-1	-	TGTGCCAGCTCTGCCCCCCGGGGGGCGAGAGCTGGCGCCTACAATGAGCAGTTCTTC	CASSAPRGARAGAYNEQFF
TRBV3-1/TRBV3-2	-	TRBJ1-1	-	TGTGCCAGCAGCCTTCAGGGGCGGGACACTGAAGCTTTCTTT	CASSLQGRDTEAFF
TRBV28	TRBD2	TRBJ2-7	-	TGTGCCACCCTCCCGGCCCCCGGGACTAGCGTAAATCGGCTGTACTTC	CATLPAPGTSVNRLYF
TRBV19	TRBD2	TRBJ2-1	once	TGTGCCAGTAGTTTCCTAAGCGGGGGTACTTTCTACAATGAGCAGTTCTTC	CASSFLSGGTFYNEQFF
TRBV7-8	-	TRBJ1-2	-	TGTGCCAGCAGCTCACAAATGAACTATGGCTACACCTTC	CASSSQMNYGYTF
TRBV24-1	-	TRBJ1-4	-	TGTGCCACCAGTGGTGCCGTTTGGCCTACTAATGAAAAACTGTTTTTT	CATSGAVWPTNEKLFF
TRBV5-5	-	TRBJ1-2	-	TGTGCCAGCAGCTTTAACACAGCCTTTTCGAACTATGGCTACACCTTC	CASSFNTAFSNYGYTF
TRBV2	-	TRBJ1-1	-	TGTGCCAGCAGTACGGTCGCTGAAGCTTTCTTT	CASSTVAEAFF
TRBV6-4	TRBD1	TRBJ1-2	-	TGTGCCAGCAGCCCTAATGGGAGGACAGGGACAACATATGGCTACACCTTC	CASSPNGRTGTTYGYTF
TRBV7-2	-	TRBJ2-7	-	TGTGCCAGCAGCTTAGGCTCAGGGGGGAAGACCTACGAGCAGTACTTC	CASSLGSGGKTYEQYF
TRBV7-8	TRBD1	TRBJ1-1	-	TGTGCCAGCAGCTACTACGGGACAGGGTCGAACACTGAAGCTTTCTTT	CASSYYGTGSNTEAFF
TRBV19	-	TRBJ1-5	-	TGTGCCAGTAGTATACAGGGCTTTGGGAATCAGCCCCAGCATTTT	CASSIQGFGNQPQHF
TRBV19	-	TRBJ1-3	-	TGTGCCAGTTGGGGTACAGGGTTAGCCGGAAACACCATATATTTT	CASWGTGLAGNTIYF
TRBV5-4	TRBD2	TRBJ2-3	-	TGTGCCAGCAGCTTGTATCTAGCGGGAGGGCCCTCAAATACGCAGTATTTT	CASSLYLAGGPSNTQYF
TRBV18	TRBD1	TRBJ2-7	-	TGTGCCAGCTCACTAAATGGACAGGGCCCCTACGAGCAGTACTTC	CASSLNGQGPYEQYF
TRBV5-1	TRBD2	TRBJ2-1	-	TGCGCCAGCAGCTTGGCCTCGAGCGGGAGGGAGGACTACAATGAGCAGTTCTTC	CASSLASSGREDYNEQFF
TRBV6-5	-	TRBJ2-1	-	TGTGCCAGCAGCTTTAGCGGTAGCTCCTACAATGAGCAGTTCTTC	CASSFSGSSYNEQFF
TRBV6-5	TRBD1	TRBJ2-3	-	TGTGCCAGCAGTCGGACAGGGGGCACAGATACGCAGTATTTT	CASSRTGGTDTQYF
TRBV5-6	TRBD2	TRBJ2-2	-	TGTGCCAGCAGCTTGTGGGGGTGGGGACTAGCGGACACCGGGGAGCTGTTTTTT	CASSLWGWGLADTGELFF
TRBV6-5	-	TRBJ2-7	-	TGTGCCACCCGGACAGTCTACGAGCAGTACTTC	CATRTVYEQYF
TRBV9	-	TRBJ2-7	-	TGTGCCAGCAGCGAATCGACAGTTTGGACAGAGCAGTACTTC	CASSESTVWTEQYF
TRBV5-8	TRBD1	TRBJ1-2	-	TGTGCCAGCAGCTTGGAGACAGGGTTAAAGGGCTACACCTTC	CASSLETGLKGYTF
TRBV19	TRBD1	TRBJ1-2	few	TGTGCCAGTAGTATCGGACAGGGTAACTATGGCTACACCTTC	CASSIGQGNYGYTF
TRBV14	TRBD2	TRBJ2-4	-	TGTGCCAGCAGCCAAGTTTCGGGGGGCAAAAACATTCAGTACTTC	CASSQVSGGKNIQYF
TRBV5-1	-	TRBJ2-5	-	TGCGCCAGCAGCCGAGGGGACACCATCCAAGAGACCCAGTACTTC	CASSRGDTIQETQYF
TRBV28	-	TRBJ2-2	-	TGTGCCAGCAGCGAGGGGGGGACAGGAGGTGCCGGGGAGCTGTTTTTT	CASSEGGTGGAGELFF
TRBV18	TRBD1	TRBJ1-2	-	TGTGCCAGCTCACCACCCGGACAGGGGATTGGCTACACCTTC	CASSPPGQGIGYTF
TRBV7-2	TRBD2	TRBJ2-1	-	TGTGCCAGCAGCTTAGGCCCGGGACTAGCGGGTTCCAATGAGCAGTTCTTC	CASSLGPGLAGSNEQFF
TRBV29-1	TRBD1	TRBJ2-4	-	TGCAGCGTTGAGGGACAGGGCCAAAACATTCAGTACTTC	CSVEGQGQNIQYF
TRBV7-9	TRBD1	TRBJ1-1	-	TGTGCCAGCAGCCCCACACAGGGGAGGACTGAAGCTTTCTTT	CASSPTQGRTEAFF
TRBV2	-	TRBJ1-6	-	TGTGCCAGCAGTGATCGGGGGTTTACCTATAATTCACCCCTCCACTTT	CASSDRGFTYNSPLHF
TRBV9	TRBD1	TRBJ1-2	-	TGTGCCAGCAGCGTAGACCAGGGGGATTACTATGGCTACACCTTC	CASSVDQGDYYGYTF
TRBV7-9	-	TRBJ1-2	-	TGTGCCAGCAGCCCGTTAAATGGCTACACCTTC	CASSPLNGYTF
TRBV5-8	-	TRBJ1-5	-	TGTGCCAGCAGCTTGGCAGGGGCCCTTGGGCCCCAGCATTTT	CASSLAGALGPQHF
TRBV18	TRBD2	TRBJ2-1	once	TGTGCCAGCTCACCAAGGCAGAGAGCGGGACCAATCTACAATGAGCAGTTCTTC	CASSPRQRAGPIYNEQFF
TRBV18	TRBD2	TRBJ2-3	-	TGTGCCAGCTCACCACAGGGACTAGCGGGAGTGGCAGATACGCAGTATTTT	CASSPQGLAGVADTQYF
TRBV3-1/TRBV3-2	TRBD2	TRBJ2-7	-	TGTGCCAGCAGCCGATTGGGACTAGCGGGAGAGCAGTACTTC	CASSRLGLAGEQYF
TRBV27	TRBD1	TRBJ2-7	-	TGTGCCAGCAGTTTGACAGGGGCCTATAATCCTTCCTACGAGCAGTACTTC	CASSLTGAYNPSYEQYF
TRBV16	TRBD1	TRBJ2-7	-	TGTGCCAGCAGCCGAGGACAGGGGGGCTACGAGCAGTACTTC	CASSRGQGGYEQYF
TRBV28	TRBD1	TRBJ1-5	-	TGTGCCAGCAGATACCCTCGGGACAGGGGGCGATACGGCAATCAGCCCCAGCATTTT	CASRYPRDRGRYGNQPQHF
TRBV4-2	-	TRBJ2-2	-	TGTGCCAGCAGCCAAGCGGGAGTGACCACCGGGGAGCTGTTTTTT	CASSQAGVTTGELFF
TRBV27	-	TRBJ2-1	-	TGTGCCAGCACTCGGGACACCCAGGGTTACAATGAGCAGTTCTTC	CASTRDTQGYNEQFF
TRBV10-3	-	TRBJ2-1	-	TGTGCCATCTTTAGCGTCACCTACAATGAGCAGTTCTTC	CAIFSVTYNEQFF
TRBV28	-	TRBJ2-7	-	TGTGCCAGCAGGGGAGAACTAGACTCCTACGAGCAGTACTTC	CASRGELDSYEQYF
TRBV30	TRBD1	TRBJ1-3	-	TGTGCCTGGAGTGTAGGGACAGGATCTGGAAACACCATATATTTT	CAWSVGTGSGNTIYF
TRBV28	-	TRBJ2-6	-	TGTGCCAGCAGTTTCTTCCAAACAGGGACTGGGGCCAACGTCCTGACTTTC	CASSFFQTGTGANVLTF
TRBV3-1/TRBV3-2	-	TRBJ1-5	few	TGTGCCAGCAGCCAAGGGGCGGGGGCTCAGCCCCAGCATTTT	CASSQGAGAQPQHF
TRBV7-8	-	TRBJ2-3	-	TGTGCCAGCAGCTTAGTTGAGGCGGATACGCAGTATTTT	CASSLVEADTQYF
TRBV10-3	TRBD1	TRBJ1-5	-	TGTGCCATCAGTCCCGGGGACAGGGGAGGCAATCAGCCCCAGCATTTT	CAISPGDRGGNQPQHF
TRBV29-1	TRBD1	TRBJ1-2	-	TGCAGCGTTGAAGGGGCCGGGACAGGGGTAGTGGGCTACACCTTC	CSVEGAGTGVVGYTF
TRBV18	-	TRBJ1-2	-	TGTGCCAGCTCACCCGGCGGCAACTATGGCTACACCTTC	CASSPGGNYGYTF
TRBV10-3	TRBD2	TRBJ2-2	-	TGTGCCATCAACGCAGGGACTAGCGGGAGGCGCACCGGGGAGCTGTTTTTT	CAINAGTSGRRTGELFF